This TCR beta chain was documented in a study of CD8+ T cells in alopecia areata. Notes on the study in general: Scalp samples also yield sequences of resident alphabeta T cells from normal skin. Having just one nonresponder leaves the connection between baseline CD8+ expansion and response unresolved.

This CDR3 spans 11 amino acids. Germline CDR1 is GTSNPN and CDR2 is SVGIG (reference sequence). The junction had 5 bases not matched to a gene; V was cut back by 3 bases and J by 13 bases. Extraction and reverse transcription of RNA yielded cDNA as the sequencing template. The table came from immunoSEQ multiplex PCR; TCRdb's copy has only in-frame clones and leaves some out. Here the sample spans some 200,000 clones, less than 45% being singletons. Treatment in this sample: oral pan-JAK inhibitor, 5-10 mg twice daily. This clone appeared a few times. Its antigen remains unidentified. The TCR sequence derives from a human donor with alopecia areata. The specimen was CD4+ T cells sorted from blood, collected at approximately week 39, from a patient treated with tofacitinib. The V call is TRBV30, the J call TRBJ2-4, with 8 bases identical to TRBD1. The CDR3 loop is CAWRDRDRQYF. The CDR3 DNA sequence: TGTGCCTGGAGGGACCGGGACAGGCAGTACTTC.